One T cell receptor beta chain is described in this entry. Into every PCR, synthetic TCR analog templates were spiked. The repertoire was sequenced with immunoSEQ multiplex PCR; TCRdb's copy has only in-frame clones and lacks some. The data hold 90,000 or so clones, with around 89% observed a single time. The source of the sample is a study of PD-L1 blockade in urothelial cancer. Indicated time point: pretreatment peripheral blood. CDR1 is GTSNPN and CDR2 is SVGIG in the germline V gene (reference sequence). Trimming took 5 bases from V and 3 from J; bases not matched to a gene: 10. This CDR3 spans 15 amino acids.

The TCR sequence derives from a man in his sixties with urothelial cancer. The chain recombines TRBV30 with TRBJ2-3, with TRBD2 matching over 8 bases. Sample: PBMCs, taken around atezolizumab (anti-PD-L1) treatment. CDR3 in DNA: TGTGCCTGGGCCCGACTGGCGGGGGGTACAGATACGCAGTATTTT. Its protein is CAWARLAGGTDTQYF.